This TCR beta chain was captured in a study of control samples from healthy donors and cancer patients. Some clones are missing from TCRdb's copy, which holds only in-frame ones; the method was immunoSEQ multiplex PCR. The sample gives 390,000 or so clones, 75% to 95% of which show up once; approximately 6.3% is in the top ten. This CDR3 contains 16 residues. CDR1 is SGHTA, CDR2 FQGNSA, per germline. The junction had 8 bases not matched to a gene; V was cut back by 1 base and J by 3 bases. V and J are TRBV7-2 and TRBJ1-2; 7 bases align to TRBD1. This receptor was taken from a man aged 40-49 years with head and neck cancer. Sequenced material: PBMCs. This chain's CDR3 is CASSLVGGQRDYGYTF. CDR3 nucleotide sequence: TGTGCCAGCAGCTTAGTGGGGGGACAGAGAGACTATGGCTACACCTTC.